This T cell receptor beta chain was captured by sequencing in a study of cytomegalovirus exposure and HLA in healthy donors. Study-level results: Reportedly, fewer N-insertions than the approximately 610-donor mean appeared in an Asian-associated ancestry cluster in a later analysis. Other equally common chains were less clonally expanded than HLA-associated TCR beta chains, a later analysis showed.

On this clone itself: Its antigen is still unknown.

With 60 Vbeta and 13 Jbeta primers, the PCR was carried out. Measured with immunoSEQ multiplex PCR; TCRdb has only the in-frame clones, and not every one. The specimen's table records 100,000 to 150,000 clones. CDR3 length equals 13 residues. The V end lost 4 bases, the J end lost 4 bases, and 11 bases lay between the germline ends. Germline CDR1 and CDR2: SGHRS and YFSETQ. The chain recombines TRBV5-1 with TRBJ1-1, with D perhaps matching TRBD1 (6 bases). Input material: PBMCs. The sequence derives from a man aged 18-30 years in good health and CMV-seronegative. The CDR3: CASSAQGATEAFF. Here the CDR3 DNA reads TGCGCCAGCAGCGCACAGGGCGCCACTGAAGCTTTCTTT.